This is a list of T cell receptor beta chains from one sample in a study of shared clonotypes between healthy human individuals. Sequencing used immunoSEQ multiplex PCR; TCRdb keeps in-frame clones, though not all of them. Here the sample spans 950,000 to 1,100,000 clones, about 70% being singletons. Sequences were obtained from memory CD4+ T cells sorted from blood. The receptors stem from a man aged 18 to 30 in good health. Both conserved end residues are part of each CDR3. The order of the fields is D gene, J gene, V gene, clone size, CDR3 DNA, CDR3 protein. A D gene is named only where the DNA matches it firmly. The size of a clone is reported for some rows only, either as once, few or many, or as a class for expanded clones.

>TRBD1|TRBJ1-2|TRBV27|-
TGTGCCAGCAGAAGGACAGGCAGGGGGCTAGGCTACACCTTC
CASRRTGRGLGYTF
>-|TRBJ2-7|TRBV19|-
TGTGCCAGTGGCAGTTCGCTCGAGCAGTACTTC
CASGSSLEQYF
>-|TRBJ1-2|TRBV19|many
TGTGCCAGTAGTATAAGGGGCCCTAACTATGGCTACACCTTC
CASSIRGPNYGYTF
>TRBD2|TRBJ2-7|TRBV19|-
TGTGCCAGTAGTAACCCGGGGGGGAACGAGCAGTACTTC
CASSNPGGNEQYF
>TRBD2|TRBJ2-3|TRBV2|once
TGTGCCACCACGACTAGCGGAACTCACACAGATACGCAGTATTTT
CATTTSGTHTDTQYF
>TRBD1|TRBJ2-7|TRBV6-6|-
TGTGCCAGCGGCACTGACAGGGGCAACTCCTACGAGCAGTACTTC
CASGTDRGNSYEQYF
>TRBD1|TRBJ2-7|TRBV28|-
TGTGCCAGCCTAACTCCGGGACAGAACTACGAGCAGTACTTC
CASLTPGQNYEQYF
>-|TRBJ1-5|TRBV6-1|-
TGTGCCAGCAGTGAAAATTCTGGGGTAAATCAGCCCCAGCATTTT
CASSENSGVNQPQHF
>TRBD2|TRBJ2-5|TRBV28|-
TGTGCCAGCAGTTTAGGGCTAGCGGGGGGGCGAGAGACCCAGTACTTC
CASSLGLAGGRETQYF
>-|TRBJ2-6|TRBV9|-
TGTGCCAGCAGCGTCGGGCTCCCTGGGGCCAACGTCCTGACTTTC
CASSVGLPGANVLTF
>-|TRBJ1-1|TRBV30|many
TGTGCCTGGAGCCTAGGCGGGAACACTGAAGCTTTCTTT
CAWSLGGNTEAFF
>-|TRBJ2-3|TRBV11-2|-
TGTGCCAGCAGCTTAGATGGTAGTCTAGATACGCAGTATTTT
CASSLDGSLDTQYF
>-|TRBJ2-2|TRBV7-2|-
TGTGCCAGCAGCTTCGGGCCAGCGAACACCGGGGAGCTGTTTTTT
CASSFGPANTGELFF
>TRBD1|TRBJ2-7|TRBV6-6|few
TGTGCCAGCAGACTTACCGGACAGGGCTACGAGCAGTACTTC
CASRLTGQGYEQYF
>TRBD1|TRBJ2-5|TRBV5-6|-
TGTGCCAGCAGCTCGACAGGGGCCCCGGGGACCCAGTACTTC
CASSSTGAPGTQYF
>TRBD2|TRBJ2-1|TRBV11-2|-
TGTGCCAGCAGCCTAGGGACTAGCGGGGTTATTCAGTTCTTC
CASSLGTSGVIQFF
>-|TRBJ1-2|TRBV5-1|few
TGCGCCAGCAGTAACCCTAACTATGGCTACACCTTC
CASSNPNYGYTF